These T cell receptor beta chains were read from a single sample in a study of cytomegalovirus exposure and HLA in healthy donors. Clones were sequenced by immunoSEQ multiplex PCR, and TCRdb holds only the in-frame ones, with some missing. The sample has roughly 120,000 clones; roughly 66% are singletons. The material sequenced was PBMCs. These receptors were collected from a man between 60 and 75 years old in good health and CMV-seropositive. CDR3s include the opening cysteine and the closing phenylalanine or tryptophan. The D gene is left open where the match is weak. Only some rows state a clone size, as once, few, many or a class for expanded clones.

v_gene: TRBV5-1; len: 16; d_gene: NA; abundance: NA; j_gene: TRBJ2-1; CDR3aa: CASSLGLSSSYNEQFF; CDR3nt: TGCGCCAGCAGCTTGGGTTTATCTAGCTCCTACAATGAGCAGTTCTTC
v_gene: TRBV4-1; len: 15; d_gene: TRBD1; abundance: few; j_gene: TRBJ1-1; CDR3aa: CASSQGGQEGTEAFF; CDR3nt: TGCGCCAGCAGCCAAGGGGGACAGGAGGGCACTGAAGCTTTCTTT
v_gene: TRBV5-1; len: 14; d_gene: TRBD2; abundance: few; j_gene: TRBJ2-3; CDR3aa: CASSLFSGGDTQYF; CDR3nt: TGCGCCAGCAGCTTGTTTAGCGGGGGGGATACGCAGTATTTT
v_gene: TRBV29-1; len: 14; d_gene: NA; abundance: NA; j_gene: TRBJ1-3; CDR3aa: CSVDSQGSGNTIYF; CDR3nt: TGCAGCGTTGATAGTCAGGGCTCTGGAAACACCATATATTTT
v_gene: TRBV27; len: 16; d_gene: TRBD2; abundance: few; j_gene: TRBJ2-3; CDR3aa: CASSLPPAGGPYTQYF; CDR3nt: TGTGCCAGCAGTCTACCCCCAGCGGGGGGGCCATATACGCAGTATTTT
v_gene: TRBV4-1; len: 16; d_gene: NA; abundance: NA; j_gene: TRBJ1-5; CDR3aa: CASSPGLIRSNQPQHF; CDR3nt: TGCGCCAGCAGCCCCGGACTAATTCGTAGCAATCAGCCCCAGCATTTT
v_gene: TRBV5-1; len: 14; d_gene: NA; abundance: NA; j_gene: TRBJ2-7; CDR3aa: CASSLVGALYEQYF; CDR3nt: TGCGCCAGCAGCTTGGTAGGGGCCCTCTACGAGCAGTACTTC
v_gene: TRBV9; len: 13; d_gene: NA; abundance: NA; j_gene: TRBJ2-1; CDR3aa: CASSAEGWTNSFF; CDR3nt: TGTGCCAGCAGCGCCGAGGGGTGGACTAACTCGTTCTTC
v_gene: TRBV7-9; len: 13; d_gene: TRBD1; abundance: NA; j_gene: TRBJ2-1; CDR3aa: CASSATGGNEQFF; CDR3nt: TGTGCCAGCAGCGCAACAGGGGGCAATGAGCAGTTCTTC
v_gene: TRBV4-1; len: 15; d_gene: TRBD2; abundance: once; j_gene: TRBJ2-2; CDR3aa: CASSHVSGADGELFF; CDR3nt: TGCGCCAGCAGCCATGTTAGCGGGGCGGACGGGGAGCTGTTTTTT
v_gene: TRBV2; len: 11; d_gene: NA; abundance: NA; j_gene: TRBJ1-1; CDR3aa: CARAEGPEAFF; CDR3nt: TGTGCCAGAGCGGAGGGCCCTGAAGCTTTCTTT
v_gene: TRBV6-5; len: 13; d_gene: TRBD1; abundance: NA; j_gene: TRBJ2-5; CDR3aa: CASRTGTPETQYF; CDR3nt: TGTGCCAGCAGGACAGGGACCCCAGAGACCCAGTACTTC
v_gene: TRBV5-6; len: 14; d_gene: NA; abundance: NA; j_gene: TRBJ1-2; CDR3aa: CASSLGSGIGGYTF; CDR3nt: TGTGCCAGCAGCTTGGGCTCGGGGATAGGTGGCTACACCTTC
v_gene: TRBV11-2; len: 12; d_gene: TRBD2; abundance: few; j_gene: TRBJ2-7; CDR3aa: CASSLSGSEQYF; CDR3nt: TGTGCCAGCAGCTTGAGCGGGAGTGAGCAGTACTTC
v_gene: TRBV5-1; len: 14; d_gene: NA; abundance: NA; j_gene: TRBJ2-5; CDR3aa: CASSFGGFEETQYF; CDR3nt: TGCGCCAGCAGCTTCGGCGGTTTTGAAGAGACCCAGTACTTC
v_gene: TRBV2; len: 12; d_gene: NA; abundance: NA; j_gene: TRBJ2-7; CDR3aa: CASGSGGVEQYF; CDR3nt: TGTGCCAGCGGGTCAGGAGGGGTCGAGCAGTACTTC
v_gene: TRBV27; len: 15; d_gene: NA; abundance: NA; j_gene: TRBJ2-7; CDR3aa: CASSFGGSLTYEQYF; CDR3nt: TGTGCCAGCAGTTTTGGGGGCTCTCTTACCTACGAGCAGTACTTC
v_gene: TRBV5-1; len: 16; d_gene: NA; abundance: NA; j_gene: TRBJ2-7; CDR3aa: CASSLGSDIGTYEQYF; CDR3nt: TGCGCCAGCAGCTTGGGGTCTGACATTGGGACATACGAGCAGTACTTC
v_gene: TRBV25-1; len: 14; d_gene: TRBD2; abundance: NA; j_gene: TRBJ2-3; CDR3aa: CASGLAGYTDTQYF; CDR3nt: TGTGCCAGCGGTTTAGCGGGGTACACAGATACGCAGTATTTT
v_gene: TRBV15; len: 15; d_gene: NA; abundance: NA; j_gene: TRBJ1-4; CDR3aa: CATSRAAGLKEKLFF; CDR3nt: TGTGCCACCAGCAGAGCGGCAGGGCTTAAGGAAAAACTGTTTTTT
v_gene: TRBV7-3; len: 17; d_gene: TRBD2; abundance: few; j_gene: TRBJ2-5; CDR3aa: CASSPGDSGGASETQYF; CDR3nt: TGTGCCAGCAGCCCCGGAGATAGCGGGGGGGCCTCGGAGACCCAGTACTTC
v_gene: TRBV7-2; len: 15; d_gene: TRBD1; abundance: NA; j_gene: TRBJ1-2; CDR3aa: CASSLRRGQGDGYTF; CDR3nt: TGTGCCAGCAGCTTGAGGAGGGGACAGGGTGATGGCTACACCTTC
v_gene: TRBV23-1; len: 13; d_gene: NA; abundance: NA; j_gene: TRBJ2-7; CDR3aa: CASSQSRGYEQYF; CDR3nt: TGCGCCAGCAGTCAATCGAGAGGATACGAGCAGTACTTC
v_gene: TRBV29-1; len: 12; d_gene: TRBD1; abundance: NA; j_gene: TRBJ1-1; CDR3aa: CSVDRGKAEAFF; CDR3nt: TGCAGCGTAGACAGGGGGAAGGCTGAAGCTTTCTTT
v_gene: TRBV27; len: 15; d_gene: TRBD1; abundance: few; j_gene: TRBJ1-6; CDR3aa: CASSLSRGLNSPLHF; CDR3nt: TGTGCCAGCAGTTTATCCAGGGGGTTGAATTCACCCCTCCACTTT
v_gene: TRBV6-5; len: 12; d_gene: TRBD2; abundance: once; j_gene: TRBJ2-3; CDR3aa: CATAGGTDTQYF; CDR3nt: TGTGCCACAGCGGGGGGAACAGATACGCAGTATTTT